The clone carrying this TCR beta chain was found once. Clones were read by immunoSEQ multiplex PCR, and TCRdb kept only the in-frame ones, dropping some. Here the sample spans some 270,000 clones, approximately 85% being singletons. The record originates from a study of blood T cell repertoires in COVID-19. Study details: Acute and convalescent COVID-19 specimens originated in the United States, Italy and Spain.

Participant reports of clinical history set cohort assignment. The receptor comes from a woman in her thirties who had recovered from COVID-19. Input material: PBMCs or T cells enriched from blood (not recorded which).

For the CDR3, the DNA is TGTGCCACCTCAATACAGCTTCGAAATGGCTACACCTTC. Amino acids: CATSIQLRNGYTF. The chain couples TRBV28 to TRBJ1-2; no reliable D call. Trimming shortened V by 10 bases and J by 6 bases, and 18 bases separated the two germline ends. From germline, CDR1 is MDHEN and CDR2 SYDVKM. The CDR3 length is 13 residues.